This TCR beta chain was observed in a study of regulatory T cells in long-lasting Graves disease. Findings of the study overall: Sampling was limited to peripheral blood rather than thyroid tissue.

Time point: newly diagnosed GD, antithyroid drugs for less than 3 months. There was RNA extracted from PBMCs, and the TCR library was made from it. A blood draw put around 9 milliliters of peripheral blood into EDTA tubes. The sample holds many counts of this clonotype. Its antigen is unknown. Arm-PCR of CDR3 regions and iRepertoire HTBI primers were used to build TCR beta libraries. TCRdb processed the multiplex PCR reads anew with MiXCR; each CDR3 protein has one entry. Of more than 450,000 distinct CDR3 sequences listed, more than 10% are singletons. The CDR3 has 16 amino acids. Trimming pared 6 bases from V and 4 bases from J, leaving 21 bases between. This sample also appeared in a second study, on T cells in Graves' hyperthyroidism and ophthalmopathy. Per that paper: HTBI primers were the set used in a first-round RT-PCR of the TCR CDR3.

The source of this sequence is a woman aged 30 to 39 with Graves disease. The material was peripheral blood mononuclear cells (PBMCs), obtained at new diagnosis, from a patient treated with antithyroid drugs. The gene calls are TRBV12-3 or TRBV12-4 and TRBJ1-2; D is undetermined. The CDR3 region is CASRGMATRDRYGYTF. The CDR3 DNA sequence: TGTGCCAGCAGAGGGATGGCCACAAGGGATCGCTATGGCTACACCTTC.